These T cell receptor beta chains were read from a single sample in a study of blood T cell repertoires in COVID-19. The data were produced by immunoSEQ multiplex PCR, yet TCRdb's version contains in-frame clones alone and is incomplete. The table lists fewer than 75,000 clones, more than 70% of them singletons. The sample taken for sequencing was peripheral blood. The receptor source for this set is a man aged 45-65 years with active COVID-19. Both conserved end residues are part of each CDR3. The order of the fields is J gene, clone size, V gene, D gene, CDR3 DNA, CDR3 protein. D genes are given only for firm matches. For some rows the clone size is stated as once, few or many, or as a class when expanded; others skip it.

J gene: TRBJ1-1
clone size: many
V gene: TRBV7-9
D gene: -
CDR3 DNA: TGTGCCAGCAGCTGGGACATCACTGAAGCTTTCTTT
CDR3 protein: CASSWDITEAFF

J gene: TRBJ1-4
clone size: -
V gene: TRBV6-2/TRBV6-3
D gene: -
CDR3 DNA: TGTGCCAGCAGTTACCGCAGGAATGAAAAACTGTTTTTT
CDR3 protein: CASSYRRNEKLFF

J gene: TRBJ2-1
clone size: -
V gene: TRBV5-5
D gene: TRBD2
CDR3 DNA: TGTGCCAGCAGCATGACTAGCGGGGTTACCTCCTACAATGAGCAGTTCTTC
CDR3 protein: CASSMTSGVTSYNEQFF

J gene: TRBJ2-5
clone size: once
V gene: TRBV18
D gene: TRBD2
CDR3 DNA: TGTGCCAGCTCACCGCGAGCGGGGACTATACAAGAGACCCAGTACTTC
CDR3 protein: CASSPRAGTIQETQYF

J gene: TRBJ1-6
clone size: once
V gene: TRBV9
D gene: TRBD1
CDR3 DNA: TGTGCCAGCAGCCTCCAAGGGACAGGAAATTCACCCCTCCACTTT
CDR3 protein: CASSLQGTGNSPLHF

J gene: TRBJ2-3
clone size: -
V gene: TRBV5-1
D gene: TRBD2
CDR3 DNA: TGCGCCAGCAGCCGACTAGCGGGGGGACGCACAGATACGCAGTATTTT
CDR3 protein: CASSRLAGGRTDTQYF

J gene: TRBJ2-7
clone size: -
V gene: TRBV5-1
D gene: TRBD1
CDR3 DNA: TGCGCCAGCAGCTTACAAGTATCAGGGGGAAAGGGGTCCTACGAGCAGTACTTC
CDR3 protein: CASSLQVSGGKGSYEQYF

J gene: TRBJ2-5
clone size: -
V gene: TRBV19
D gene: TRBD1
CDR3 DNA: TGTGCCAGTAGTCTCTCCGGGACAGAACCCCAAGAGACCCAGTACTTC
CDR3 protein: CASSLSGTEPQETQYF

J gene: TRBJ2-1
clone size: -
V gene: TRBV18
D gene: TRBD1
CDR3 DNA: TGTGCCAGCTCATGGACAGGGGGGACCTACAATGAGCAGTTCTTC
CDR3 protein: CASSWTGGTYNEQFF

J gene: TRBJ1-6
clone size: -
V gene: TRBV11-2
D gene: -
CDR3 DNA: TGTGCCAGCAGCTTAAGACAGAGTAATAATTCACCCCTCCACTTT
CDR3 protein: CASSLRQSNNSPLHF

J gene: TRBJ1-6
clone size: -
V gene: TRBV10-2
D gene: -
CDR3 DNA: TGCGCCAGCAGTGAGTCTGGGAGTGGTTCACCCCTCCACTTT
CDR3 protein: CASSESGSGSPLHF

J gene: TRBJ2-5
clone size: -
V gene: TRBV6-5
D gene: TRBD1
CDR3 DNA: TGTGCCAGCAGTTACTCTACCGGGACAGTACAATGGGCCCAGTACTTC
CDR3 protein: CASSYSTGTVQWAQYF

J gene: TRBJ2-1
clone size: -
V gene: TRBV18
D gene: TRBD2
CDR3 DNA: TGTGCCAGCTCACCACCGATCCTAGCGGGCTACAATGAGCAGTTCTTC
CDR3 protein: CASSPPILAGYNEQFF

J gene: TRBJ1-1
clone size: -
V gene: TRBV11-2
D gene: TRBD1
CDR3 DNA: TGTGCCAGCGCCTGGATAACGGGACAGGGTGGGTTTGGGGCTTTCTTT
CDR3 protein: CASAWITGQGGFGAFF

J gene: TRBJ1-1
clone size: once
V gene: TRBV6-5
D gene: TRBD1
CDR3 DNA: TGTGCCAGCAGTCAGGGGGCGCGAGCTTTCTTT
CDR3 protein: CASSQGARAFF

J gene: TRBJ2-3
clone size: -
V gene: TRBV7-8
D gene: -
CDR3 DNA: TGTGCCAGCAGCCCTTATGGGGGGAGCACAGATACGCAGTATTTT
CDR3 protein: CASSPYGGSTDTQYF

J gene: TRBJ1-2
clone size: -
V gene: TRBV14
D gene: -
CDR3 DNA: TGTGCCAGCAGCCACGTAGACCGCGGAGGGGACTATGGCTACACCTTC
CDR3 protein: CASSHVDRGGDYGYTF

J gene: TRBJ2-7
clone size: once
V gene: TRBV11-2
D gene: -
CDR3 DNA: TGTGCCAGCAGCCTCCAGAAGGGGGGGGGCTCCTTCTACGAGCAGTACTTC
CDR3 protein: CASSLQKGGGSFYEQYF

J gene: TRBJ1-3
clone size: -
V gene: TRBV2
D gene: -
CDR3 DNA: TGTGCCAGAAGGGGGAGCTCTGGAAACACCATATATTTT
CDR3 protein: CARRGSSGNTIYF

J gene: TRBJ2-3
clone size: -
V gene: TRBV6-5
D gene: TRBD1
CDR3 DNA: TGTGCCAGCAGTTACGGGACAGGGGGGCAGGGTACGCAGTATTTT
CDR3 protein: CASSYGTGGQGTQYF

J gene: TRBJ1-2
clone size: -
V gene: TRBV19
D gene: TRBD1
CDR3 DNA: TGTGCCACGGGGACAGGGACATATGGCTACACCTTC
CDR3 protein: CATGTGTYGYTF

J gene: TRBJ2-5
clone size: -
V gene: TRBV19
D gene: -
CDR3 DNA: TGTGCCAGTAGTTTAAGGACGGGAGACCAAGAGACCCAGTACTTC
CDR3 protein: CASSLRTGDQETQYF

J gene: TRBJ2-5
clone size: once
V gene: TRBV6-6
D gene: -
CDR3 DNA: TGTGCCAGCAGTTATTTCGGGAATGGGTACCAAGAGACCCAGTACTTC
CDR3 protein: CASSYFGNGYQETQYF

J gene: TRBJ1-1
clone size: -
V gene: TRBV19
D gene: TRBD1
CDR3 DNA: TGTGCCAGTATCAACGACAGGGACACTGAAGCTTTCTTT
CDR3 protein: CASINDRDTEAFF

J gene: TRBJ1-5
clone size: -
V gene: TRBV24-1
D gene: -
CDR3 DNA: TGTGCCACCAGTGATTCTCAGGGTCTGAGACAGCCCCAGCATTTT
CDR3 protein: CATSDSQGLRQPQHF

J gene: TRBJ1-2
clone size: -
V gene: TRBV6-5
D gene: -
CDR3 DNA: TGTGCCAGCAGCGGTGTCCTTAACTATGGCTACACCTTC
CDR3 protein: CASSGVLNYGYTF

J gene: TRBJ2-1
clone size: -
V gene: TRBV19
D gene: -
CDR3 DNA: TGTGCCAGTAGCCTGTCTAGTGAGCAGTTCTTC
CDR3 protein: CASSLSSEQFF

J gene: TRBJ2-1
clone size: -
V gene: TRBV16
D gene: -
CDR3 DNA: TGTGCCAGCAGCCTGTCGGGGTTATGGTCCAATGAGCAGTTCTTC
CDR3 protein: CASSLSGLWSNEQFF

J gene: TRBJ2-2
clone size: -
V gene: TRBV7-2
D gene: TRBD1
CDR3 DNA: TGTGCCAGCAGCCCAAGGACAGGGGGCACCGGGGAGCTGTTTTTT
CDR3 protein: CASSPRTGGTGELFF